The clone carrying this T cell receptor (beta chain) was counted many times. Its specificity is unknown. This sample was taken from a study of Graves' ophthalmopathy and Graves' hyperthyroidism. Scientists amplified the TCR beta CDR3 regions from RNA transcripts. RT-PCR was first run with HTBI primers, then multiplex PCR in a second round. TCRdb passed the multiplex PCR reads through MiXCR, listing each CDR3 protein once. The data contain approximately 700,000 distinct CDR3 sequences, over 40% of them singletons. The CDR3 is 15 amino acids. V was pared by 2 bases and J by 5 bases, with 7 bases of the junction left unmatched. Germline assignment: CDR1 SGHRS and CDR2 YFSETQ. Study results and caveats: Built on 13 signatures, a model told ophthalmopathy apart from stable hyperthyroidism with 87.88% sensitivity and roughly 80% specificity.

Ophthalmopathy donors were characterized by moderate-to-severe activity, CAS of at least 3, NOSPECS of at least 4, and duration under 3 months. Sequencing was done on a sample of peripheral blood. The TCR originated in an adult man with Graves' ophthalmopathy. V is TRBV5-1 and J is TRBJ2-7; 10 bases match TRBD1. CDR3 amino acids: CASSFSGQGSDEQYF. In DNA, the CDR3 is TGCGCCAGCAGCTTTTCGGGACAGGGGAGCGACGAGCAGTACTTC. The full variable domain, rest sourced from reference TRBV5-1 and TRBJ2-7, is KAGVTQTPRYLIKTRGQQVTLSCSPISGHRSVSWYQQTPGQGLQFLFEYFSETQRNKGNFPGRFSGRQFSNSRSEMNVSTLELGDSALYLCASSFSGQGSDEQYFGPGTRLTVT.